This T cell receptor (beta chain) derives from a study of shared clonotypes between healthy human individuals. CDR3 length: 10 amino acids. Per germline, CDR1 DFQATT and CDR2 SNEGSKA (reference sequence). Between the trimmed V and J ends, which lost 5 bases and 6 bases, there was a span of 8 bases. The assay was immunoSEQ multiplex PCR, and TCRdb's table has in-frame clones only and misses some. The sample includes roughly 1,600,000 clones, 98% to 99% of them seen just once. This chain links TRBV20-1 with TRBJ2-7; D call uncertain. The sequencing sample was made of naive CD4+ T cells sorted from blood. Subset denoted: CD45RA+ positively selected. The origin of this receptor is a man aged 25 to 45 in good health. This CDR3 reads CSAVSREQYF. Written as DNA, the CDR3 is TGCAGTGCTGTGAGCCGCGAGCAGTACTTC.